The T cell receptor beta chain under discussion was sequenced for a study of CD8 T cells in Susac syndrome. General study points: By the study's own acknowledgment, its TCR sequencing and HLA analysis included relatively few individuals.

Random hexamers primed reverse transcription of 0.5 to 1 ug RNA. Amplification of TCR beta CDR3 across 54 Vbeta and 13 Jbeta was performed with immunoSEQ multiplex PCR. TCRdb ran MiXCR on the immunoSEQ multiplex PCR reads and lists one entry per CDR3 protein. The sample includes 160,000 or so distinct CDR3 sequences, just under 95% of them seen just once. Sequencing of TCR beta was performed on blood CD8+ and CD4+ T cells. While CD8+ and CD4+ T cells were isolated negatively, TEMRA cells were enriched by FACS. Only a few counts were recorded for this clonotype. What it binds is not known. This CDR3 is 11 amino acids long. V lost 2 bases, J lost 7 bases, and 6 bases lay in between.

The sequenced sample consisted of CD4+ T cells from PBMCs. This receptor was taken from a human donor in good health. V gene TRBV12-3 or TRBV12-4 combines with J gene TRBJ2-7, with D unclear. DNA for the CDR3: TGTGCCAGCAGTTTATTGGGAGAGCAGTACTTC. Its protein is CASSLLGEQYF.